The entry below describes one T cell receptor beta chain. Its specificity is unknown. These data are taken from a study of T cells expressing NK-cell markers. Study-level information: One of the eight sequenced donors was seronegative, whereas the other seven were HCMV-seropositive. The study's findings and limits: Six or seven donors had dominant NKG2C+ clonotypes that comprised about 1.0-7.0% of their CD8+ T cells.

TCR beta cDNA was made by 5'RACE template switching with UMIs. TCRdb re-called the 5' RACE reads and shows each CDR3 protein once, DNA omitted. In total, the table holds roughly 160,000 distinct CDR3 sequences. The sample was blood T cells: a sorted CD56 or NKG2C T cell subset, CD4+ or CD8+ T cells, or bulk PBMC T cells (not recorded which). The TCR comes from a man between 18 and 69 years old in good health.

The CDR3 loop reads CASSQLAGPYNEQFF. The chain combines TRBV14 with TRBJ2-1. Per the germline V gene, CDR1 is SGHDN and CDR2 is FVKESK. The CDR3 runs 15 residues. Together with reference TRBV14 and TRBJ2-1, the CDR3 gives the full variable domain: EAGVTQFPSHSVIEKGQTVTLRCDPISGHDNLYWYRRVMGKEIKFLLHFVKESKQDESGMPNNRFLAERTGGTYSTLKVQPAELEDSGVYFCASSQLAGPYNEQFFGPGTRLTVL.